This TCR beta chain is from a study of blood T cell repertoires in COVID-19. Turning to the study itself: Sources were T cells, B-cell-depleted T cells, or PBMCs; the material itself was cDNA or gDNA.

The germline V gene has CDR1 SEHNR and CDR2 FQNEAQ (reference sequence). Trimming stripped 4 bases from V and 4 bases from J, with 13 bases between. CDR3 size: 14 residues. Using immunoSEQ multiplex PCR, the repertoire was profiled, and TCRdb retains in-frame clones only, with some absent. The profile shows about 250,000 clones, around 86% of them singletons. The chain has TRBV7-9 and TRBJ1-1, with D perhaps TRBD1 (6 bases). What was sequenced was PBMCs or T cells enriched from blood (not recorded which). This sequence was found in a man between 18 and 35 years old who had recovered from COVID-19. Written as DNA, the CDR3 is TGTGCCAGCAGCTCTTCGGGACAACGCACTGAAGCTTTCTTT. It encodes CASSSSGQRTEAFF.